Listed below are T cell receptor beta chains from one sample, sequenced in a study of T cells in Graves' hyperthyroidism and ophthalmopathy. TCRdb recomputed calls from the multiplex PCR reads with MiXCR, one row per CDR3 protein. The sample carries hundreds of thousands of distinct CDR3 sequences, approximately 15% recorded once. The specimen was blood. The receptors stem from a woman in her twenties or thirties with Graves' hyperthyroidism that later progressed to Graves' ophthalmopathy. CDR3s include the opening cysteine and the closing phenylalanine or tryptophan. Fields, in order: D gene, J gene, CDR3 length, V gene, clone size, CDR3 DNA, CDR3 protein. A D gene is named only where the DNA matches it firmly. For some rows the clone size is stated as once, few or many, or as a class when expanded; others skip it.

TRBD2 TRBJ2-3 15 TRBV15 many TGTGCCACCAGCAAGACTAGCTTAGCAACAGATACGCAGTATTTT CATSKTSLATDTQYF
NA TRBJ1-5 13 TRBV2 many TGTGCCAGCAGGGAGGACAGCAATCAGCCCCAGCATTTT CASREDSNQPQHF
TRBD2 TRBJ2-1 15 TRBV24-1 many TGTGCCACCAGTGATTATACTCTAGCGGGAGGGGAGCAGTTCTTC CATSDYTLAGGEQFF
NA TRBJ2-7 14 TRBV6-6 many TGTGCCAGCAGTTACGGGGGTAACTCCTACGAGCAGTACTTC CASSYGGNSYEQYF
NA TRBJ2-7 12 TRBV4-1 few TGCGCCAGCAGCCCCACCAGGGGCGAGCAGTACTTC CASSPTRGEQYF
NA TRBJ2-1 16 TRBV12-3/TRBV12-4 few TGTGCCAGCAGTTTATCCCGGGCAGGCCCATACAATGAGCAGTTCTTC CASSLSRAGPYNEQFF
TRBD2 TRBJ2-6 20 TRBV11-2 NA TGTGCCAGCAGCCAAGATAGGCTAGCGGGAGCGCGCTCTGGGGCCAACGTCCTGACTTTC CASSQDRLAGARSGANVLTF
TRBD1 TRBJ2-2 16 TRBV5-1 many TGCGCCAGCAGCCTAAGTGGGACAGGGCCCGGCGGGGAGCTGTTTTTT CASSLSGTGPGGELFF
NA TRBJ2-7 15 TRBV5-5 NA TGTCCCAGCAGCTTGGGCCGGGACGGGAACTACGAGCAGTACTTC CPSSLGRDGNYEQYF
TRBD2 TRBJ2-1 15 TRBV5-1 many TGCGCCAGCAGCTTATTCGGGAGGTCCTACAATGAGCAGTTCTTC CASSLFGRSYNEQFF
NA TRBJ1-4 14 TRBV11-2 NA TGTGCCAGCAACCTAAGAAGTGAGAGTGAAAAACTGTTTTTT CASNLRSESEKLFF
TRBD2 TRBJ2-2 17 TRBV19 many TGTGCCAGTAGTACCCCAGCGGGAGGGCTCGGCACCGGGGAGCTGTTTTTT CASSTPAGGLGTGELFF
TRBD2 TRBJ2-4 16 TRBV15 NA TGTGCCACCCGGGCAGCGGGAGTACCAGCCAAAAACATTCAGTACTTC CATRAAGVPAKNIQYF
TRBD1 TRBJ2-1 16 TRBV7-2 NA TGTGCCAGCAGCTTGGGGGGGACAGGGGCGGGAAATGAGCAGTTCTTC CASSLGGTGAGNEQFF
NA TRBJ1-6 15 TRBV11-3 many TGTGCCAGCAGCTTCGCAGCGGGTGTGAATTCACCCCTCCACTTT CASSFAAGVNSPLHF
NA TRBJ1-2 15 TRBV7-9 many TGTGCCAGCAGCCTTAACGGGGCCCGGAGTAGCGGCTACACCTTC CASSLNGARSSGYTF
NA TRBJ1-1 15 TRBV18 few TGTGCCAGCTCACCGGATGGAGGGGCTAGGACTGAAGCTTTCTTT CASSPDGGARTEAFF
TRBD1 TRBJ2-5 14 TRBV20-1 NA TGCAGTGCTCGAGACAGGGGGTCTTCGGGGACCCAGTACTTC CSARDRGSSGTQYF
NA TRBJ1-5 15 TRBV28 NA TGTGCCAGCAGTACGACAAGGGATCGGAATCAGCCCCAGCATTTT CASSTTRDRNQPQHF
NA TRBJ2-7 13 TRBV6-1 NA TGTGCCAGCAACCGGGACCTGACGTACGAGCAGTACTTC CASNRDLTYEQYF
NA TRBJ1-1 13 TRBV28 many TGTGCCAGCCGAGATAGGGCGATAACTGAAGCTTTCTTT CASRDRAITEAFF
TRBD1 TRBJ1-1 15 TRBV3-1 many TGTGCCAGCAGCCAAGATCCAGGGGGGAACACTGAAGCTTTCTTT CASSQDPGGNTEAFF
NA TRBJ1-5 16 TRBV19 NA TGTGCCAGTATTCCGCGGGCCTCGAGGGGCAATCAGCCCCAGCATTTT CASIPRASRGNQPQHF
TRBD1 TRBJ2-7 15 TRBV28 many TGTGCCAGCAGGCTAGGGACAGGGGGAACCTACGAGCAGTACTTC CASRLGTGGTYEQYF
TRBD2 TRBJ2-5 17 TRBV6-1 many TGTGCCAGCAGTGTTACTAGCGGGAGGTCCGTGTCCGAGACCCAGTACTTC CASSVTSGRSVSETQYF
NA TRBJ2-7 15 TRBV6-1 NA TGTGCCAGCAGTGAAGCTCTCGGGGATTTGCCCGAGCAGTACTTC CASSEALGDLPEQYF
NA TRBJ2-3 14 TRBV29-1 few TGCAGCGACGGGCCGGGCCTTGGGACAGATACGCAGTATTTT CSDGPGLGTDTQYF
TRBD1 TRBJ2-5 13 TRBV30 many TGTGCCTGCAACCCGGGACAGGGGGAGACCCAGTACTTC CACNPGQGETQYF
NA TRBJ1-4 14 TRBV9 NA TGTGCCAGCAGCCGCAGGGTGGTAGCGGAAAAACTGTTTTTT CASSRRVVAEKLFF
NA TRBJ2-3 12 TRBV11-1 many TGTGCCAGCAGCTCTATCACAGATACGCAGTATTTT CASSSITDTQYF
NA TRBJ2-3 15 TRBV27 many TGTGCCAGCAGTTTAACGCGCACAGTACCCGAGGGGCAGTATTTT CASSLTRTVPEGQYF
TRBD1 TRBJ1-1 16 TRBV19 many TGTGCCAGTAGTATCTTCCAGGGGGCAAGGGACACTGAAGCTTTCTTT CASSIFQGARDTEAFF
NA TRBJ2-5 15 TRBV11-2 NA TGTGCCAGCAGCTCGGGACTGGGGGACCAAGAAACCCAGTACTTC CASSSGLGDQETQYF
NA TRBJ2-7 12 TRBV3-1 many TGTGCCAGCAGCCCAAGGGCCTACGAGCAGTACTTC CASSPRAYEQYF
NA TRBJ1-1 14 TRBV6-2/TRBV6-3 many TGTGCCAGCAGCGATCCGGGGGGGGACACTGAAGCTTTCTTT CASSDPGGDTEAFF
NA TRBJ2-7 13 TRBV10-3 NA TGTGCCATCAGCCCTCCCGGGAGCTACGAGCAGTACTTC CAISPPGSYEQYF
NA TRBJ2-6 15 TRBV2 NA TGTGCCAGCGCCTTGACAATCTCTGGGGCCAACGTCCTGACTTTC CASALTISGANVLTF
TRBD2 TRBJ2-1 16 TRBV27 many TGTGCCAGCAGTCCCAGAGCGGGAGTCTCCTACAATGAGCAGTTCTTC CASSPRAGVSYNEQFF
NA TRBJ1-1 13 TRBV6-2/TRBV6-3 NA TGTGCCAGCAGGTCGGGGGACCCCACTGAAGCTTTCTTT CASRSGDPTEAFF
NA TRBJ2-7 11 TRBV5-1 few TGCGCCAGCAGATCCGGGTTCGAGCAGTACTTC CASRSGFEQYF
TRBD2 TRBJ2-7 14 TRBV9 NA TGTGCCAGCAGCGCTGGCGGGAGGGATCGCGAGCAGTACTTC CASSAGGRDREQYF
NA TRBJ2-5 14 TRBV24-1 many TGTGCCACCAGTCCAGGGACGGGACAAGAGACCCAGTACTTC CATSPGTGQETQYF
NA TRBJ2-7 14 TRBV7-2 NA TGTGCCAGCAGCTTTCACGCGGGAATCCACGAGCAGTACTTC CASSFHAGIHEQYF